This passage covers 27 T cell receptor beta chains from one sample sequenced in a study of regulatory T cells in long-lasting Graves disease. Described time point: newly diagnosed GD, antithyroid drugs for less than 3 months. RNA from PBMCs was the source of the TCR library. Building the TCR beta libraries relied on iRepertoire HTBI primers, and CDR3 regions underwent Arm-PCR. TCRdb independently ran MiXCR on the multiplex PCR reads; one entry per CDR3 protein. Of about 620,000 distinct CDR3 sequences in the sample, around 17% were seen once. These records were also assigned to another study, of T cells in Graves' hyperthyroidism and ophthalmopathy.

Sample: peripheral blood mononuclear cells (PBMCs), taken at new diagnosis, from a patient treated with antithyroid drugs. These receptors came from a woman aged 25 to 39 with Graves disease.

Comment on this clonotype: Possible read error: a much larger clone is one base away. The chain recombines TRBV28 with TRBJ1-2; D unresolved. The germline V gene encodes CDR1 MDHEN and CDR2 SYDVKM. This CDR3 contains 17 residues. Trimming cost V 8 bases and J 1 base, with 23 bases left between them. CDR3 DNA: TGTGCCAGCGGAGGGTCTGATGGACGGCCGATTAACTATGGCTACACCTTC. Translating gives CASGGSDGRPINYGYTF.

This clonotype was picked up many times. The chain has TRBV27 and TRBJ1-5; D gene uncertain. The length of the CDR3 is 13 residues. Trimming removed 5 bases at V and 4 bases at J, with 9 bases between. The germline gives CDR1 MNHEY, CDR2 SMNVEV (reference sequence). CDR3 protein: CASSRYDNQPQHF. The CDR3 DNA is TGTGCCAGCAGTAGGTACGATAATCAGCCCCAGCATTTT.

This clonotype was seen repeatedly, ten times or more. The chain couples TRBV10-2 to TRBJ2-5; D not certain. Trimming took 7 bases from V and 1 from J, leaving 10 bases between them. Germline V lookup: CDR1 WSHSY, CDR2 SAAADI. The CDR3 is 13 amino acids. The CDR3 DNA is TGCGCCAGCATTAGGAACAGCCAAGAGACCCAGTACTTC. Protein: CASIRNSQETQYF.

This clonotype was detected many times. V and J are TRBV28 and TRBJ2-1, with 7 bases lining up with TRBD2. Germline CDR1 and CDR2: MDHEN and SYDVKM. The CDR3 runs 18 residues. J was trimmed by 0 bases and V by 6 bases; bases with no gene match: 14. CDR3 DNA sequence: TGTGCCAGCAGGCGGGCGGGAGTGTTTATGAGCTCCTACAATGAGCAGTTCTTC. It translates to CASRRAGVFMSSYNEQFF.

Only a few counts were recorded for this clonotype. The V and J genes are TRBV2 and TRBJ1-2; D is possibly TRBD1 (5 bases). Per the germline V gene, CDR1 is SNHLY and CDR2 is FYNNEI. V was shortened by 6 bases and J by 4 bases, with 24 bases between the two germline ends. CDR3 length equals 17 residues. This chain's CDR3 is CASSLGPRRGSSYGYTF. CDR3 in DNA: TGTGCCAGCAGCTTGGGGCCTAGGAGGGGATCATCCTATGGCTACACCTTC.

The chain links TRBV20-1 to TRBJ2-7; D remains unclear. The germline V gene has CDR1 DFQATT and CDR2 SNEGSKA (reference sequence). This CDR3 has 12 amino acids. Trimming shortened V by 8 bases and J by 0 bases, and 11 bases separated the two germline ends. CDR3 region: CSPLRSSYEQYF. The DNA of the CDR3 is TGCAGTCCTCTACGGAGCTCCTACGAGCAGTACTTC.

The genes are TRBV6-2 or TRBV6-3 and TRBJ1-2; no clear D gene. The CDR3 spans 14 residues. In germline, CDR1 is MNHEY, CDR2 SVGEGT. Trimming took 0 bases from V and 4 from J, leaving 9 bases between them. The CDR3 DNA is TGTGCCAGCAGTTACTCGATTACGGTCTATGGCTACACCTTC. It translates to CASSYSITVYGYTF.

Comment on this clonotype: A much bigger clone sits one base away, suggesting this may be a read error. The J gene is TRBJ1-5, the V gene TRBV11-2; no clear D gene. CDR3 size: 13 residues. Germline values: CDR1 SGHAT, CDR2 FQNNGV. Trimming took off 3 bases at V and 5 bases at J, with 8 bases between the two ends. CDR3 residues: CASSFNSHQPQHF. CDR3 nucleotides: TGTGCCAGCAGCTTTAACAGTCATCAGCCCCAGCATTTT.

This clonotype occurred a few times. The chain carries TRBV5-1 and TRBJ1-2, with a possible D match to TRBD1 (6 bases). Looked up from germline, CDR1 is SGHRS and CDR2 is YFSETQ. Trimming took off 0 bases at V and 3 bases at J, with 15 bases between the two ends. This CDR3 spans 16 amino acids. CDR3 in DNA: TGCGCCAGCAGCTTGGAGAAGGGTCAGGGGCACTATGGCTACACCTTC. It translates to CASSLEKGQGHYGYTF. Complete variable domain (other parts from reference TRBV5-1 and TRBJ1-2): KAGVTQTPRYLIKTRGQQVTLSCSPISGHRSVSWYQQTPGQGLQFLFEYFSETQRNKGNFPGRFSGRQFSNSRSEMNVSTLELGDSALYLCASSLEKGQGHYGYTFGSGTRLTVV.

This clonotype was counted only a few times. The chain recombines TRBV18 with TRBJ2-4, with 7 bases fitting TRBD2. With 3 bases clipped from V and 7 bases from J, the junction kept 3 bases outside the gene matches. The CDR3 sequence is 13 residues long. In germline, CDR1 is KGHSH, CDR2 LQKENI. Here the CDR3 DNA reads TGTGCCAGCTCACCGAGTAGCGGGAACATTCAGTACTTC. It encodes CASSPSSGNIQYF. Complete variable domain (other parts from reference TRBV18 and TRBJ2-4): NAGVMQNPRHLVRRRGQEARLRCSPMKGHSHVYWYRQLPEEGLKFMVYLQKENIIDESGMPKERFSAEFPKEGPSILRIQQVVRGDSAAYFCASSPSSGNIQYFGAGTRLSVL.

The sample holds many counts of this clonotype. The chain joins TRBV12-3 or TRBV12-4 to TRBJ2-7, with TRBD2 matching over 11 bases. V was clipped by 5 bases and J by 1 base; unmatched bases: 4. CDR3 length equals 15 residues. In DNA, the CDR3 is TGTGCCAGCAGTCCGGGACTAGCGGTGTCCTACGAGCAGTACTTC. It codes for CASSPGLAVSYEQYF.

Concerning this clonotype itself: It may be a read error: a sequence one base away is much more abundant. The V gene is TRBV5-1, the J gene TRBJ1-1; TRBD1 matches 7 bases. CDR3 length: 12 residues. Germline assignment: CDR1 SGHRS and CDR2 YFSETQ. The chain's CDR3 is CVSSLGTAEAFF. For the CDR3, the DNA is TGCGTCAGCAGCTTGGGGACAGCTGAAGCTTTCTTT.

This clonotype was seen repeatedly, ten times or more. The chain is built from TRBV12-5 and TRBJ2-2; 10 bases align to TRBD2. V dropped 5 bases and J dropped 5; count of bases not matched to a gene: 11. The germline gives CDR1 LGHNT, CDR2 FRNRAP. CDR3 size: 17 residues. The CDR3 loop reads CASGNTSGTAVTGELFF. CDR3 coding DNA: TGTGCTAGTGGTAATACTAGCGGGACGGCTGTGACCGGGGAGCTGTTTTTT.

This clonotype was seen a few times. The CDR3 here is CASYPGTSGYNEQFF. The DNA of the CDR3 is TGCGCCAGCTACCCCGGGACTAGCGGCTACAATGAGCAGTTCTTC. The V call is TRBV10-2, the J call TRBJ2-1; 11 nucleotides agree with TRBD2. The junction had 6 bases not matched to a gene; V was cut back by 8 bases and J by 3 bases. The V gene's germline CDR1 is WSHSY and CDR2 SAAADI. This CDR3 is built from 15 residues.

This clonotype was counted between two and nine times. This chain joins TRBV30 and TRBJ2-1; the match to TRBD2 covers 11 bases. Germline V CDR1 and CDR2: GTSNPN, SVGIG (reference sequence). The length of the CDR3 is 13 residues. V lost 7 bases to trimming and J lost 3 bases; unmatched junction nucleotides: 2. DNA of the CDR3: TGTGCCTTCGGGACTAGCGGCTACAATGAGCAGTTCTTC. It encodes CAFGTSGYNEQFF.

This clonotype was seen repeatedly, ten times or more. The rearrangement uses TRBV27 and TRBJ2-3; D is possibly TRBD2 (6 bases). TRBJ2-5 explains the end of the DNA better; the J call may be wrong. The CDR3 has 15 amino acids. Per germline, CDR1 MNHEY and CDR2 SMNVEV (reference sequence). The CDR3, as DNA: TGTGCCAGCAGTTTATCACCGGGAGCGGGAGAGACCCAGTACTTC. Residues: CASSLSPGAGETQYF.

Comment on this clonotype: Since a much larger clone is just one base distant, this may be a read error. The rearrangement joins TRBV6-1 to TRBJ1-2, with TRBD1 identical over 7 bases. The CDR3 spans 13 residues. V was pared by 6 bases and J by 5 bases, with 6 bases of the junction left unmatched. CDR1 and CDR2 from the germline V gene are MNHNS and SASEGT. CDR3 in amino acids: CASRQGMGYGYTF. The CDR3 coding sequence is TGTGCCAGCAGACAGGGGATGGGGTATGGCTACACCTTC.

The CDR3 here is CASEQGPGANVLTF. The DNA of the CDR3 is TGTGCCAGCGAACAGGGACCTGGGGCCAACGTCCTGACTTTC. This chain connects TRBV3-1 to TRBJ2-6; TRBD1 might be the D (6 bases). Trimming took 8 bases from V and 2 from J, leaving 10 bases between them. Per the germline V gene, CDR1 is LGHDT and CDR2 is YNNKEL (reference sequence). This CDR3 region has 14 residues.

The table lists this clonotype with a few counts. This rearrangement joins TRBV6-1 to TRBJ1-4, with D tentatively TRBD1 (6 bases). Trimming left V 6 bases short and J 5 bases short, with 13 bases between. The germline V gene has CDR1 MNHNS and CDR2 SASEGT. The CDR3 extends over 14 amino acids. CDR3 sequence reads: CASSRGRRNEKLFF. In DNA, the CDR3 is TGTGCCAGCAGCCGGGGGCGGAGAAATGAAAAACTGTTTTTT.

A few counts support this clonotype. The CDR3 region has the DNA TGCAGTGCTAGAGCTTCATCACAGGGGGCTGTCTACGAGCAGTACTTC. It translates to CSARASSQGAVYEQYF. This chain joins TRBV20-1 and TRBJ2-7; 9 bases align to TRBD1. The germline CDR1 and CDR2 sequences are DFQATT and SNEGSKA (reference sequence). After removal of 1 base from V and 3 bases from J, the junction contained 10 bases not matched to a gene. This CDR3 is built from 16 residues.

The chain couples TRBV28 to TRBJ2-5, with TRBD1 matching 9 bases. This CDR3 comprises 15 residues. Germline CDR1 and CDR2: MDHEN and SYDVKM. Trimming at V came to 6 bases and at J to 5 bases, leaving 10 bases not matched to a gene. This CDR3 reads CASSRGTGLSETQYF. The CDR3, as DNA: TGTGCCAGCAGCCGGGGGACAGGGCTATCCGAGACCCAGTACTTC.

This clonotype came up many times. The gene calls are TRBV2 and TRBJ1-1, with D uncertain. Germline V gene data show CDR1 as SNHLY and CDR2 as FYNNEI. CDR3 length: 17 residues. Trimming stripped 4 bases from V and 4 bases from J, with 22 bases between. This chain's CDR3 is CASSVQRPSFVGTEAFF. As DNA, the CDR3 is TGTGCCAGCAGTGTTCAACGGCCGAGCTTTGTGGGCACTGAAGCTTTCTTT.

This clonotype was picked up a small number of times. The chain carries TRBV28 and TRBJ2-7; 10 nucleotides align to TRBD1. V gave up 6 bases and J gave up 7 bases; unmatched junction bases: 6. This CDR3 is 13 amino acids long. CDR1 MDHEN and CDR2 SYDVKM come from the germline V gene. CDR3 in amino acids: CASRTPGQGEQYF. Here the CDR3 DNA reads TGTGCCAGCAGGACGCCGGGACAGGGGGAGCAGTACTTC. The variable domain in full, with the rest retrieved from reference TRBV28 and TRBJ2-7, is DVKVTQSSRYLVKRTGEKVFLECVQDMDHENMFWYRQDPGLGLRLIYFSYDVKMKEKGDIPEGYSVSREKKERFSLILESASTNQTSMYLCASRTPGQGEQYFGPGTRLTVT.

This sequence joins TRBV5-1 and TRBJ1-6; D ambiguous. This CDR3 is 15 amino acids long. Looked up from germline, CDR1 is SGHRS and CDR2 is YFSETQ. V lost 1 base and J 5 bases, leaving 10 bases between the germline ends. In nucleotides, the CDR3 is TGCGCCAGCAGCTTGAGAGGGTCGGATAATTCACCCCTCCACTTT. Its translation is CASSLRGSDNSPLHF.

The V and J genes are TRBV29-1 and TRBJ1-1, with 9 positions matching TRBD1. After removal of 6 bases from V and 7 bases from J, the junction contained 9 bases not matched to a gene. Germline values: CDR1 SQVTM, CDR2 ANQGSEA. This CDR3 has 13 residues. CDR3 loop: CSVLRGGQGEAFF. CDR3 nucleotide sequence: TGCAGCGTACTGAGAGGGGGACAGGGTGAAGCTTTCTTT.

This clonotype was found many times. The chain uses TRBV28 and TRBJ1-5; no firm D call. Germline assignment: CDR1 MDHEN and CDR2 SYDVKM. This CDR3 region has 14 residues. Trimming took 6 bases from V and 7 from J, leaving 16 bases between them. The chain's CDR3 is CASSPLGPKQPQHF. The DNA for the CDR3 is TGTGCCAGCAGCCCCTTGGGCCCCAAACAGCCCCAGCATTTT.

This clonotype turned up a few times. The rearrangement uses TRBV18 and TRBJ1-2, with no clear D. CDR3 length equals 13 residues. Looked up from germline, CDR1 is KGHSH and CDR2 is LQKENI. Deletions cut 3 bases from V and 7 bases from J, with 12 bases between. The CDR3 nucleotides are TGTGCCAGCTCACCGAGGGATTCGGGTGGCTACACCTTC. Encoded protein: CASSPRDSGGYTF.